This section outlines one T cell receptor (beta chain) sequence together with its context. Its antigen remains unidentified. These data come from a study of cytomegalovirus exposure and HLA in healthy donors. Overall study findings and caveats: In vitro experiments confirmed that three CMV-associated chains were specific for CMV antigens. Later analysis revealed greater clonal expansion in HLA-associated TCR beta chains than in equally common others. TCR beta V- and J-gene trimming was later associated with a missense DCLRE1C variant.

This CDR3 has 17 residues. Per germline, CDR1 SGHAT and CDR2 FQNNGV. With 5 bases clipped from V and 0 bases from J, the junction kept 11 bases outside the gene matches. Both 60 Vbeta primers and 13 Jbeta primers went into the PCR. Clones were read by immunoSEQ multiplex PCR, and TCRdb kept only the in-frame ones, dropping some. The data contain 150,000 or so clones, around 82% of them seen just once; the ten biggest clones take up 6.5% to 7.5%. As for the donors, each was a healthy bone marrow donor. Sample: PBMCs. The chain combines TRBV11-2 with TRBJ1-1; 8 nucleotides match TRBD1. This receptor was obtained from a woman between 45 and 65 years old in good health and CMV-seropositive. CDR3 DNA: TGTGCCAGCAGCACCCGGACAGGGCTCACAATGAACACTGAAGCTTTCTTT. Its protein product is CASSTRTGLTMNTEAFF.